Below, 28 T cell receptor beta chains from the same sample are listed, as sequenced in a study of cytomegalovirus exposure and HLA in healthy donors. The PCR made use of 60 Vbeta and 13 Jbeta primers. Only in-frame clones appear in the TCRdb table, and some are missing; sequencing was by immunoSEQ multiplex PCR. The table lists 100,000 to 150,000 clones, 82% of them singletons. Input material: PBMCs. Receptors were obtained from a woman aged 45-65 years in good health and CMV-seropositive.

V usage is TRBV9 and J usage is TRBJ2-2, with a possible D match to TRBD1 (6 bases). The length of the CDR3 is 14 residues. Germline assignment: CDR1 SGDLS and CDR2 YYNGEE. V was pared by 6 bases and J by 5 bases, with 14 bases between. The CDR3 DNA is TGTGCCAGCAAATTAGGGACAAATACCGGGGAGCTGTTTTTT. Translating it yields CASKLGTNTGELFF.

The rearrangement joins TRBV19 to TRBJ1-2; D possibly corresponds to TRBD1 (5 bases). With 4 bases removed from V and 4 bases from J, the gap between germline ends came to 16 bases. The CDR3 has 15 amino acids. Germline values: CDR1 LNHDA, CDR2 SQIVND (reference sequence). The CDR3 nucleotides are TGTGCCAGTAGTACTCAAGACAGCCAGGGCTATGGCTACACCTTC. Its translation: CASSTQDSQGYGYTF.

The chain combines TRBV9 with TRBJ1-3; D is possibly TRBD1 (5 bases). This CDR3 is built from 14 residues. Germline assignment: CDR1 SGDLS and CDR2 YYNGEE. Trimming took 5 bases from V and 3 from J, leaving 12 bases between them. The CDR3 coding sequence is TGTGCCAGCAGACAAGGGCAGGGTGGAAACACCATATATTTT. Translation gives CASRQGQGGNTIYF.

The V and J genes are TRBV30 and TRBJ1-1; D not certain. Trimming took 0 bases from V and 6 from J, leaving 5 bases between them. The CDR3 is 11 residues long. Looked up from germline, CDR1 is GTSNPN and CDR2 is SVGIG (reference sequence). Written as DNA, the CDR3 is TGTGCCTGGAGTGTCAGTTCTGAAGCTTTCTTT. It codes for CAWSVSSEAFF.

This clone was seen more than once but under ten times. V is TRBV6-4 and J is TRBJ1-6, with D possibly matching TRBD1 (6 bases). The germline V and J ends were trimmed by 5 bases and 8 bases, with 13 bases remaining between them. Germline CDR1 is MRHNA and CDR2 is SNTAGT. The CDR3 is 14 amino acids. The CDR3 sequence is CASSIDRLHSPLHF. The CDR3, as DNA: TGTGCCAGCAGTATCGACAGGCTTCATTCACCCCTCCACTTT.

A remark on this clone: Relative to the germline gene, one junction end is altered; a read error may explain this. The rearrangement joins TRBV6-1 to TRBJ2-5; D is possibly TRBD2 (7 bases). The CDR3 contains 14 residues. Germline-derived CDR1 and CDR2 are MNHNS and SASEGT. Here the CDR3 reads CASNVGGGQGTQYF. The CDR3 DNA reads TGTGCCAGCAATGTGGGCGGGGGCCAAGGGACCCAGTACTTC.

A note on this clone: The CDR3 carries no conserved terminal phenylalanine or tryptophan, so it likely arises from a read error. The chain links TRBV5-4 to TRBJ1-1; D perhaps matches TRBD1 (5 bases). The CDR3 contains 18 residues. Per the germline V gene, CDR1 is SGHNT and CDR2 is YYREEE (reference sequence). Trimming shortened V by 0 bases and J by 0 bases, and 18 bases separated the two germline ends. Here the CDR3 DNA reads TGTGCCAGCAGCTTGGACGGGCAGGGCTACTTCATGAACACTGAAGCTTTCCTT. This sequence encodes CASSLDGQGYFMNTEAFL.

The gene calls are TRBV7-3 and TRBJ1-5, with D possibly being TRBD1 (6 bases). From germline, CDR1 is SGHTA and CDR2 FQGTGA. This CDR3 region has 18 residues. V was trimmed by 3 bases and J by 3 bases, leaving 21 bases between them. The CDR3 protein is CASSFVASPTGLNQPQHF. The CDR3 DNA reads as TGTGCCAGCAGCTTCGTGGCCAGCCCGACAGGACTCAATCAGCCCCAGCATTTT.

The chain joins TRBV28 to TRBJ1-2, with D possibly being TRBD1 (6 bases). CDR1 MDHEN and CDR2 SYDVKM come from the germline V gene. With 6 bases removed from V and 0 bases from J, the gap between germline ends came to 14 bases. The CDR3 is made up of 15 amino acids. The CDR3 sequence: CASRSTGKANYGYTF. Written as DNA, the CDR3 is TGTGCCAGCAGATCTACAGGGAAAGCTAACTATGGCTACACCTTC.

The J gene is TRBJ1-5, the V gene TRBV28; D remains unclear. Germline CDR1 is MDHEN and CDR2 is SYDVKM. V lost 3 bases, J lost 11 bases, and 14 bases lay in between. CDR3 length: 13 residues. Written as DNA, the CDR3 is TGTGCCAGCAGTTTCATGGGCGTCTTCTCCCAGCATTTT. It translates to CASSFMGVFSQHF.

The rearrangement joins TRBV5-6 to TRBJ1-2; no clear D gene. This CDR3 contains 11 residues. Between the trimmed V and J ends, which lost 7 bases and 5 bases, there was a span of 9 bases. CDR1 is SGHDT, CDR2 YYEEEE, per germline. As DNA, the CDR3 is TGTGCCAGCGTTGGGCCGTATGGCTACACCTTC. Its translation is CASVGPYGYTF.

This sequence joins TRBV19 and TRBJ1-5, with 10 bases identical to TRBD1. Germline CDR1 is LNHDA and CDR2 is SQIVND (reference sequence). V gave up 4 bases and J gave up 9 bases; unmatched junction bases: 12. There are 16 residues in the CDR3. The CDR3 region is CASSSLRQGASSPQHF. The CDR3 DNA follows: TGTGCCAGTAGTAGCTTAAGACAGGGGGCTTCCTCGCCCCAGCATTTT.

This clone was found a few times. The rearrangement links TRBV6-1 to TRBJ2-3; D might be TRBD1 (6 bases). From germline, CDR1 is MNHNS and CDR2 SASEGT. This CDR3 spans 15 amino acids. Deletions cut 4 bases from V and 6 bases from J, with 17 bases between. CDR3 region: CASSAGAGETDTQYF. The CDR3 region has the DNA TGTGCCAGCAGTGCCGGGGCAGGGGAGACCGATACGCAGTATTTT.

J is TRBJ2-1 and V is TRBV7-9; D may be TRBD1 (6 bases). The length of the CDR3 is 14 residues. The germline CDR1 and CDR2 sequences are SEHNR and FQNEAQ (reference sequence). With 4 bases removed from V and 6 bases from J, the gap between germline ends came to 13 bases. CDR3 sequence: CASSSQGTSNEQFF. CDR3 nucleotide sequence: TGTGCCAGCAGCTCCCAGGGGACCTCCAATGAGCAGTTCTTC.

The gene calls are TRBV9 and TRBJ2-7; 9 bases align to TRBD2. The CDR3 is made up of 13 amino acids. Germline CDR1 and CDR2: SGDLS and YYNGEE. V gave up 5 bases and J gave up 2 bases; unmatched junction bases: 2. The CDR3 protein is CASSSSGTYEQYF. The CDR3 bases are TGTGCCAGCAGTTCTAGCGGGACCTACGAGCAGTACTTC.

The chain employs TRBV28 and TRBJ2-7, with D possibly TRBD1 on 7 matching bases. The V end lost 6 bases, the J end lost 6 bases, and 18 bases lay between the germline ends. In germline, CDR1 is MDHEN, CDR2 SYDVKM. This CDR3 spans 14 amino acids. DNA for the CDR3: TGTGCCAGCAGCAACTTGGAGGGGGCGGGCGAGCAGTACTTC. It codes for CASSNLEGAGEQYF.

The chain employs TRBV5-1 and TRBJ2-3, with TRBD2 identical over 7 bases. J lost 1 base, V lost 4 bases, and 12 bases had no gene match. Per the germline V gene, CDR1 is SGHRS and CDR2 is YFSETQ. This CDR3 is built from 17 residues. The CDR3 reads CASSPITSASGTDTQYF. CDR3 in DNA: TGCGCCAGCAGCCCTATCACTAGCGCCTCGGGCACAGATACGCAGTATTTT.

This clone was seen a few times. This chain connects TRBV19 to TRBJ1-5, with no clear D. V was clipped by 1 base and J by 6 bases, with 13 bases between them. Germline V gene lookup returns CDR1 LNHDA and CDR2 SQIVND (reference sequence). This CDR3 is built from 15 residues. The CDR3 protein is CASSIVLGVGQPQHF. The CDR3 DNA sequence: TGTGCCAGTAGTATAGTCCTGGGAGTCGGTCAGCCCCAGCATTTT.

This chain uses TRBV9 with TRBJ2-7; 9 bases match TRBD1. Germline lookup yields CDR1 SGDLS and CDR2 YYNGEE. The CDR3 is made up of 15 amino acids. With 4 bases clipped from V and 4 bases from J, the junction kept 9 bases outside the gene matches. CDR3 DNA: TGTGCCAGCAGCATGGGGGACAGGGTCGGGTACGAGCAGTACTTC. Translation gives CASSMGDRVGYEQYF.

The V and J genes are TRBV30 and TRBJ1-3, with D possibly being TRBD1 (5 bases). V was pared by 5 bases and J by 0 bases, with 20 bases between. Germline V gene lookup returns CDR1 GTSNPN and CDR2 SVGIG (reference sequence). The CDR3 contains 17 residues. The CDR3 sequence: CAWGVVRTPFSGNTIYF. For the CDR3, the DNA is TGTGCCTGGGGGGTCGTACGGACACCCTTCTCTGGAAACACCATATATTTT.

This clone was found a few times. This chain joins TRBV7-2 and TRBJ1-2; D is unclear. V was pared by 0 bases and J by 3 bases, with 17 bases between. The V gene's germline CDR1 is SGHTA and CDR2 FQGNSA. The CDR3 length is 17 residues. CDR3 loop: CASSLARSIWGDYGYTF. The DNA of the CDR3 is TGTGCCAGCAGCTTAGCCCGTTCGATATGGGGAGACTATGGCTACACCTTC.

The chain is built from TRBV27 and TRBJ2-7; tentatively, D is TRBD2 (7 bases). V lost 7 bases and J 3 bases, leaving 19 bases between the germline ends. The CDR3 contains 15 residues. Germline V gene data show CDR1 as MNHEY and CDR2 as SMNVEV (reference sequence). CDR3 sequence reads: CASMRGSREGYEQYF. For the CDR3, the DNA is TGTGCCAGCATGAGGGGGTCTAGGGAGGGCTACGAGCAGTACTTC.

The CDR3 loop reads CASSLGTGREFF. In DNA, the CDR3 is TGTGCCAGCAGCCTCGGGACAGGCCGGGAGTTCTTC. V gene TRBV5-6 combines with J gene TRBJ2-1; 8 bases fit TRBD1. This CDR3 has 12 residues. J was trimmed by 14 bases and V by 4 bases; bases with no gene match: 8. The germline gives CDR1 SGHDT, CDR2 YYEEEE.

The chain is built from TRBV7-3 and TRBJ1-1; no firm D call. Per germline, CDR1 SGHTA and CDR2 FQGTGA. V dropped 5 bases and J dropped 1 base, with 8 bases sitting between them. The CDR3 is made up of 13 amino acids. CDR3 amino acids: CASSQAWNTEAFF. Here the CDR3 DNA reads TGTGCCAGCAGCCAGGCGTGGAACACTGAAGCTTTCTTT.

This clone was counted only a few times. This chain links TRBV15 with TRBJ2-5; the match to TRBD1 covers 7 bases. The V gene's germline CDR1 is LNHNV and CDR2 YYDKDF (reference sequence). This CDR3 spans 17 amino acids. V shed 3 bases and J 1 base; nucleotides not matched to a gene: 11. Here the CDR3 DNA reads TGTGCCACCAGCAGGCTGGGGCCCGGGACAGTCCAAGAGACCCAGTACTTC. Encoded protein: CATSRLGPGTVQETQYF.

The chain combines TRBV28 with TRBJ1-2; unclear D gene. The CDR3 runs to 16 residues. Germline V gene data show CDR1 as MDHEN and CDR2 as SYDVKM. V lost 2 bases and J lost 5, with 18 bases in between. The CDR3: CASSLAQPSSLYGYTF. Here the CDR3 DNA reads TGTGCCAGCAGTTTAGCACAGCCCTCCAGCCTATATGGCTACACCTTC.

The chain links TRBV30 to TRBJ1-5, with 7 bases matching TRBD1. Germline V lookup: CDR1 GTSNPN, CDR2 SVGIG (reference sequence). V lost 0 bases, J lost 3 bases, and 5 bases stayed unmatched. The CDR3 runs 15 residues. CDR3 nucleotide sequence: TGTGCCTGGAGTGTTCAGACAGGGACCAATCAGCCCCAGCATTTT. Translated, it gives CAWSVQTGTNQPQHF.

Only one count was recorded for this clone. The chain is built from TRBV19 and TRBJ2-7; 11 bases are a match to TRBD2. The CDR3 spans 17 residues. Trimming took 6 bases from V and 5 from J; bases not matched to a gene: 15. Per germline, CDR1 LNHDA and CDR2 SQIVND (reference sequence). Here the CDR3 reads CASSPGLLAGVYHEQYF. CDR3 DNA sequence: TGTGCCAGTAGCCCTGGGTTACTAGCGGGAGTCTACCACGAGCAGTACTTC.